This T cell receptor (beta chain) was recovered during a study of CD8 T cells in ankylosing spondylitis. Study-wide points: Relatively rare in peripheral blood, disease-linked clones were also CD8+. Earlier work had already found some motif variants in reactive arthritis synovial fluid and blood. Researchers reportedly found disease-linked clones significantly enriched in matched ankylosing spondylitis synovial fluid. The study identified a TCR beta motif of fewer than 10 highly homologous variants that appeared characteristic of ankylosing spondylitis blood.

In its sample, this clonotype was seen many times. The antigen remains undetermined. The CDR3 length is 16 residues. V lost 5 bases to trimming and J lost 5 bases, with 22 bases between them. Germline CDR1 reads MNHNS; CDR2 reads SASEGT. Quantitative barcoded 5'-RACE was used to prepare TCR beta libraries. Using its own MiXCR run on the 5' RACE reads, TCRdb lists one record per CDR3 protein. Of about 390,000 distinct CDR3 sequences listed, about a fifth are singletons. This sequence joins TRBV6-1 and TRBJ2-7; D perhaps matches TRBD1 (7 bases). The specimen was blood, either unsorted or a sorted T cell fraction (not recorded which). This sequence was found in a male donor with ankylosing spondylitis. CDR3 coding DNA: TGTGCCAGCAGTAGTCAACCAGGGGGGATAGGCGACGAGCAGTACTTC. Encoded protein: CASSSQPGGIGDEQYF.